The present TCR beta chain was sequenced within a study of radiation and T cells in renal cell carcinoma. Time point here: baseline pretreatment blood. Described treatment: 15 Gy SBRT to primary tumor, nephrectomy 4 weeks later. Clear cell pathology was present in this patient's renal cell carcinoma. Sequencing used immunoSEQ multiplex PCR; TCRdb keeps in-frame clones, though not all of them. The sample consists of 130,000 or so clones, around 78% of them appearing once. The material sequenced was blood, taken from a patient whose treatment included radiotherapy and nephrectomy. The TCR originated in a woman aged 45-60 years with renal cell carcinoma.

The CDR3, as DNA: TGCGCCAGCAGCCCCACGTTGCAGGCGGACTACGAGCAGTACTTC. It codes for CASSPTLQADYEQYF. The chain carries TRBV4-3 and TRBJ2-7; D remains ambiguous. CDR1 and CDR2 (germline): LGHNA, YSLEER. CDR3 length: 15 amino acids. V was shortened by 4 bases and J by 3 bases, with 16 bases between the two germline ends.